A single sample gave rise to the 22 T cell receptor gamma chains below, sequenced in a study of gamma-delta chains in newborns, infants, children. TCRdb re-called clones from the reads via CATT. This sample carries 1,200 or so gamma-chain clones, about 66% of them seen once, and the ten largest clones take roughly 29%. Sequencing was done on a sample of blood. The receptors stem from a child who was a newborn, infant or young child, either healthy, febrile or measles-vaccinated (not recorded which).

As concerns this clone: Other DNA sequences of this sample code for an identical CDR3. In DNA, the CDR3 is TGTGCCTTGTGGGAGGTGATCCAAGAGTTGGGCAAAAAAATCAAGGTATTT. It yields the protein CALWEVIQELGKKIKVF. This chain connects TRGV9 to TRGJP. TCRdb lists no J gene, so it was determined here by aligning the DNA to germline. Germline V gene sequence: CDR1 GITISATS, CDR2 ISYDGTV (reference sequence). The junction had 3 bases not matched to a gene; V was cut back by 0 bases and J by 4 bases. The CDR3 has 17 residues.

This clone is labeled large (0.1 to 1%). In the same sample, other DNA sequences code for this CDR3. CDR3 coding DNA: TGTGCCTTGTGGGAGGTAGGGGAGTTGGGCAAAAAAATCAAGGTATTT. Protein sequence: CALWEVGELGKKIKVF. The chain combines TRGV9 with TRGJP. The J gene was not available in TCRdb and was assigned here by matching the DNA to germline segments. The V gene end was trimmed by 1 base and the J gene end by 7 bases; junction bases not matched to a gene: 4. There are 16 residues in the CDR3. CDR1 is GITISATS and CDR2 is ISYDGTV in the germline V gene (reference sequence).

In the case of this clone: Other DNA sequences in the sample encode the same CDR3. The chain uses TRGV9 and TRGJP. The J gene, missing from TCRdb, was assigned here through DNA to germline matching. This CDR3 spans 14 amino acids. Germline values: CDR1 GITISATS, CDR2 ISYDGTV (reference sequence). After removal of 5 bases from V and 6 bases from J, the junction contained 1 base not matched to a gene. CDR3 in DNA: TGTGCCTTGTGGGCAGAGTTGGGCAAAAAAATCAAGGTATTT. Translation: CALWAELGKKIKVF.

The chain uses TRGV9 and TRGJ1 or TRGJ2. TCRdb lists no J gene, so it was determined here by aligning the DNA to germline. The junction had 4 bases not matched to a gene; V was cut back by 0 bases and J by 8 bases. This CDR3 has 12 amino acids. From germline, CDR1 is GITISATS and CDR2 ISYDGTV (reference sequence). In nucleotides, the CDR3 is TGTGCCTTGTGGGAGGTGGAGGATAAGAAACTCTTT. Translation: CALWEVEDKKLF.

The chain has TRGV9 and TRGJP. No J gene is reported in TCRdb; it was inferred here by comparing the DNA with germline. CDR1 and CDR2 from the germline V gene are GITISATS and ISYDGTV (reference sequence). The length of the CDR3 is 18 residues. V dropped 0 bases and J dropped 4; count of bases not matched to a gene: 6. The CDR3 nucleotides are TGTGCCTTGTGGGAGGTGCATGTCCAAGAGTTGGGCAAAAAAATCAAGGTATTT. The encoded protein is CALWEVHVQELGKKIKVF.

The gene calls are TRGV9 and TRGJP. Because TCRdb records no J gene, it was assigned here through a match of the DNA to germline. Germline V gene sequence: CDR1 GITISATS, CDR2 ISYDGTV (reference sequence). V lost 0 bases, J lost 9 bases, and 11 bases stayed unmatched. This CDR3 has 18 residues. The CDR3 DNA reads TGTGCCTTGTGGGAGGTGCAGGCGGGTCGGTTGGGCAAAAAAATCAAGGTATTT. This encodes CALWEVQAGRLGKKIKVF.

About this clone: A much larger clone differs by one base, so this may be a read error. This sample includes further DNA sequences coding for the same CDR3. The chain has TRGV9 and TRGJP. TCRdb carries no J gene annotation; the J gene was assigned here by matching the DNA with germline. The germline V gene has CDR1 GITISATS and CDR2 ISYDGTV (reference sequence). The CDR3 is made up of 15 amino acids. V shed 3 bases, J shed 6 bases, and the junction held 2 bases outside the gene matches. The chain's CDR3 is CALWEPELGKKIKVF. The DNA of the CDR3 is TGTGCCTTGTGGGAGCCAGAGTTGGGCAAAAAAATCAAGGTATTT.

This clone was counted only a few times. The chain is built from TRGV9 and TRGJP. The J gene was not available in TCRdb and was assigned here by matching the DNA to germline segments. The germline CDR1 and CDR2 sequences are GITISATS and ISYDGTV (reference sequence). CDR3 length: 14 residues. V shed 5 bases, J shed 7 bases, and the junction held 2 bases outside the gene matches. The CDR3 here is CALWVELGKKIKVF. CDR3 nucleotide sequence: TGTGCCTTGTGGGTCGAGTTGGGCAAAAAAATCAAGGTATTT.

This clone has more than one count but fewer than ten. The chain joins TRGV9 to TRGJ1 or TRGJ2. Germline matching of the DNA provided the J gene here, since TCRdb leaves it blank. The germline V gene has CDR1 GITISATS and CDR2 ISYDGTV (reference sequence). CDR3 size: 11 residues. Trimming removed 2 bases from V and 10 bases from J; junction bases left unmatched: 5. DNA of the CDR3: TGTGCCTTGTGGGAGGGGAAAAAGAAACTCTTT. This codes for CALWEGKKKLF.

V usage is TRGV9 and J usage is TRGJP. The J gene was not available in TCRdb and was assigned here by matching the DNA to germline segments. The V gene's germline CDR1 is GITISATS and CDR2 ISYDGTV (reference sequence). V was clipped by 0 bases and J by 12 bases; unmatched bases: 5. The CDR3 consists of 15 residues. The CDR3 loop is CALWEVYRGKKIKVF. The CDR3 DNA is TGTGCCTTGTGGGAGGTGTATCGGGGCAAAAAAATCAAGGTATTT.

In its sample, this clone was seen a few times. The chain recombines TRGV9 with TRGJ1 or TRGJ2. Assignment of the J gene here rests on matching the DNA to germline, because TCRdb gives none. This CDR3 region has 14 residues. The V and J ends lost 2 bases and 0 bases, in that order; junction bases with no gene match: 4. Germline V gives CDR1 GITISATS, CDR2 ISYDGTV (reference sequence). CDR3 in DNA: TGTGCCTTGTGGGAGGCACAGAATTATTATAAGAAACTCTTT. Amino acids: CALWEAQNYYKKLF.

In this sample, this clone turned up a few times. With a much larger clone just one base away, this may be a read error. The sample has other DNA sequences that encode this CDR3 too. The chain combines TRGV9 with TRGJP. Because TCRdb records no J gene, it was assigned here through a match of the DNA to germline. Germline CDR1 GITISATS, CDR2 ISYDGTV (reference sequence). The CDR3 is made up of 16 amino acids. CDR3 bases: TGTGCCTTGTGGGAGGTGCGGGAGTTGGGCAAAAAGATCAAGGTATTT. This sequence encodes CALWEVRELGKKIKVF.

No J gene was assigned, while the V gene was called as TRGV9. This CDR3 has 14 residues. Germline CDR1 reads GITISATS; CDR2 reads ISYDGTV (reference sequence). CDR3 nucleotides: TGTGCCTTGTGGGAGAAAGGAACGTATTATAAGAAGCTCTTT. It codes for CALWEKGTYYKKLF.

This clone was recorded once. The chain links TRGV9 to TRGJP. TCRdb gives no J gene; it was assigned here by matching the DNA to germline. The CDR3 is 17 residues long. The germline gives CDR1 GITISATS, CDR2 ISYDGTV (reference sequence). J gave up 6 bases and V 4 bases, and 9 bases lay outside the gene matches. The DNA for the CDR3 is TGTGCCTTGTGGGATCCAATCAGAGAGTTGGGCAAAAAAATCAAGGTATTT. It translates to CALWDPIRELGKKIKVF.

The genes are TRGV9 and TRGJP. No J segment appears in TCRdb, so it was assigned here by matching the sequence to germline. The V gene's germline CDR1 is GITISATS and CDR2 ISYDGTV (reference sequence). This CDR3 contains 14 residues. The trim removed 0 bases at V and 12 bases at J, leaving 2 bases unmatched. This CDR3 reads CALWEVQGKKIKVF. DNA for the CDR3: TGTGCCTTGTGGGAGGTGCAGGGCAAAAAAATCAAGGTATTT.

This clone was found a few times. This sequence joins TRGV9 and TRGJP. No J gene is reported in TCRdb; it was inferred here by comparing the DNA with germline. V shed 3 bases and J 7 bases; nucleotides not matched to a gene: 6. This CDR3 has 16 residues. Germline loops: CDR1 GITISATS, CDR2 ISYDGTV (reference sequence). CDR3 amino acids: CALWEYNELGKKIKVF. In DNA form, the CDR3 reads TGTGCCTTGTGGGAGTACAATGAGTTGGGCAAAAAAATCAAGGTATTT.

This clone turned up a few times. The chain combines TRGV9 with TRGJ1 or TRGJ2. Because TCRdb records no J gene, it was assigned here through a match of the DNA to germline. The CDR3 has 12 amino acids. Germline lookup yields CDR1 GITISATS and CDR2 ISYDGTV (reference sequence). V lost 2 bases to trimming and J lost 2 bases; unmatched junction nucleotides: 0. The CDR3, as DNA: TGTGCCTTGTGGGAGGATTATTATAAGAAACTCTTT. Translation gives CALWEDYYKKLF.

With respect to this clone: The limits of the CDR3 on the DNA are not certain, so only TCRdb's listed CDR3 is given. The J segment was not called; the V segment is TRGV9. The CDR3 is 30 amino acids in total, end residues counted. Germline CDR1 reads GITISATS; CDR2 reads ISYDGTV (reference sequence). The CDR3 region is CALWEVIIRNSLAVEQHLLSQVSIGRIQHF.

Judged by abundance, this clone is large. This sequence joins TRGV9 and TRGJ1 or TRGJ2. Germline CDR1 is GITISATS and CDR2 is ISYDGTV (reference sequence). This CDR3 spans 14 amino acids. J was trimmed by 7 bases and V by 0 bases; bases with no gene match: 9. CDR3 residues: CALWEVPSGYKKLF. The CDR3 DNA reads TGTGCCTTGTGGGAGGTGCCCTCGGGCTATAAGAAACTCTTT.

This chain connects TRGV9 to TRGJ1 or TRGJ2. Here the J gene was assigned by germline matching of the DNA, as TCRdb has none. V was pared by 0 bases and J by 11 bases, with 4 bases of the junction left unmatched. The CDR3 length is 11 residues. Looked up from germline, CDR1 is GITISATS and CDR2 is ISYDGTV (reference sequence). CDR3 DNA: TGTGCCTTGTGGGAGGTGCGGGAGAAACTCTTT. Translating gives CALWEVREKLF.

The chain combines TRGV9 with TRGJP. The J gene is not listed in TCRdb, so it was assigned here from a DNA match to germline. This CDR3 spans 18 amino acids. The J segment lost 4 bases and the V segment lost 0 bases, leaving 6 bases of the junction unmatched. The V gene's germline CDR1 is GITISATS and CDR2 ISYDGTV (reference sequence). Here the CDR3 DNA reads TGTGCCTTGTGGGAGGTGCTTCACCAAGAGTTGGGCAAAAAAATCAAGGTATTT. Encoded protein: CALWEVLHQELGKKIKVF.

This clone was observed once. Other DNA sequences in the same sample also yield this CDR3. The rearrangement links TRGV9 to TRGJP. The J gene, missing from TCRdb, was assigned here through DNA to germline matching. The J segment lost 7 bases and the V segment lost 0 bases, leaving 6 bases of the junction unmatched. Germline V gene sequence: CDR1 GITISATS, CDR2 ISYDGTV (reference sequence). CDR3 length equals 17 residues. CDR3 nucleotide sequence: TGTGCCTTGTGGGAGGTGCACGAGGAGTTGGGCAAAAAAATCAAGGTATTT. Translating gives CALWEVHEELGKKIKVF.